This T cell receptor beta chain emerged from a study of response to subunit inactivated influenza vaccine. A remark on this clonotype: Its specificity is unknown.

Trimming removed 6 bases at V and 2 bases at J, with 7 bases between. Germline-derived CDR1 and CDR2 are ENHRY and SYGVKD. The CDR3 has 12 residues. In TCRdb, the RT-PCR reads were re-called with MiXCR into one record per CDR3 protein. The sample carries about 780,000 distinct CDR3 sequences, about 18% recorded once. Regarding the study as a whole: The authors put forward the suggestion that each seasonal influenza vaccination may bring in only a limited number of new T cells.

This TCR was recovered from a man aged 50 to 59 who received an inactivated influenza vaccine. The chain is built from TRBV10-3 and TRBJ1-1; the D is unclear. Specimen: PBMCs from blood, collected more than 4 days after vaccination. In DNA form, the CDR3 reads TGTGCCATCAGACAACAAAACACTGAAGCTTTCTTT. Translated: CAIRQQNTEAFF.